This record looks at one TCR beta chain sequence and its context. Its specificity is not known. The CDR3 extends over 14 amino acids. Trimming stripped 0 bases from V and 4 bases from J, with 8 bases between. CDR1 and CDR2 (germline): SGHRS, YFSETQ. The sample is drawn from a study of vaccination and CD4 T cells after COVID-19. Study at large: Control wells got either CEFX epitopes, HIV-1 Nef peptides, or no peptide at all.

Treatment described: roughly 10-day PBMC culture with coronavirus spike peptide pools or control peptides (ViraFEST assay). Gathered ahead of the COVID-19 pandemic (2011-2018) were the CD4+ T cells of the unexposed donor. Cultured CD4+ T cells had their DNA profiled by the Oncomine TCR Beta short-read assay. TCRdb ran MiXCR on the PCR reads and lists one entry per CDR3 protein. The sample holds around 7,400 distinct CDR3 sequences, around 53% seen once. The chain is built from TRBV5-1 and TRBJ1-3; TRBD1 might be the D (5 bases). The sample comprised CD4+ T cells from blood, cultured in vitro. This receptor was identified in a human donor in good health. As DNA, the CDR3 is TGCGCCAGCAGCTTGGCGGGGGTAGGAAACACCATATATTTT. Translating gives CASSLAGVGNTIYF.